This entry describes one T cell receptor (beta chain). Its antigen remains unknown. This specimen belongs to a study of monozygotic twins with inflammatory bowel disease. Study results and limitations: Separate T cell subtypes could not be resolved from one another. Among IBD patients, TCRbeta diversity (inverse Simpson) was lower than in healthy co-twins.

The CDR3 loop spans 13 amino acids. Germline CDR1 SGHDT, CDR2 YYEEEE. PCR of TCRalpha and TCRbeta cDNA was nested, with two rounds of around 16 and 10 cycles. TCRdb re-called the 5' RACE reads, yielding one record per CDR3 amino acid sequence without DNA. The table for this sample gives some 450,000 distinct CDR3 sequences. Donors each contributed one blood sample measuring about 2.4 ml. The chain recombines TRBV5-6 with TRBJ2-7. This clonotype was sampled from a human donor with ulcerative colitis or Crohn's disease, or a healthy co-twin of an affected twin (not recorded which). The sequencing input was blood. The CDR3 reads CASSSWPSQEQYF.